This entry describes one T cell receptor beta chain. Germline V gives CDR1 SEHNR, CDR2 FQNEAQ (reference sequence). With 1 base removed from V and 6 bases from J, the gap between germline ends came to 4 bases. The CDR3 length is 12 residues. The repertoire was sequenced with immunoSEQ multiplex PCR; TCRdb's copy has only in-frame clones and lacks some. The data show tens of thousands of clones, approximately 86% seen once. The sample belongs to a study of T cell changes during pregnancy in multiple sclerosis. The sample here was CD4+ T cells from peripheral blood mononuclear cells, taken in the third trimester of pregnancy. This chain links TRBV7-9 with TRBJ1-5; D not resolved. This sequence originates from a female donor with multiple sclerosis, enrolled in a pregnancy study. This chain's CDR3 is CASSLDTQPQHF. The CDR3 DNA sequence: TGTGCCAGCAGCTTAGACACTCAGCCCCAGCATTTT.